The present T cell receptor beta chain was sequenced within a study of early T cells in non-severe SARS-CoV-2 infection. Overall study context: Sequenced bulk RNA came from whole blood that was unsorted, and chains were unpaired. Study-wide results and limits: Anti-spike CD8 responses were favored in VDJdb matching, and private and CD4 specificities were missed.

From germline, CDR1 is LGHNA and CDR2 YSLEER. The CDR3 loop spans 16 amino acids. V was clipped by 1 base and J by 2 bases, with 15 bases between them. This clonotype was observed at least ten times. Its specificity is not known. As part of library construction, unique molecular identifiers were attached to individual cDNA molecules. TCRdb redid the calling of the 5' RACE reads with MiXCR, one entry per CDR3 protein. The table lists fewer than 85,000 distinct CDR3 sequences, 10% to 12% of them singletons. The receptor comes from an adult who was a healthcare worker with PCR-confirmed SARS-CoV-2 infection or an uninfected control (not recorded which). The sample consisted of whole blood, taken at baseline. The rearrangement joins TRBV4-3 to TRBJ2-7, with D possibly TRBD1 on 6 matching bases. CDR3 protein: CASSQGGGRDTYEQYF. The CDR3 DNA is TGCGCCAGCAGCCAAGGAGGCGGCAGGGACACCTACGAGCAGTACTTC.